The rows below give T cell receptor beta chains drawn from one sample of a study of control samples from healthy donors and cancer patients. Measured with immunoSEQ multiplex PCR; TCRdb has only the in-frame clones, and not every one. The sample holds over 150,000 clones, around 90% seen once. The specimen was blood. The source is a woman aged 50 to 60 in good health. The CDR3 runs from the conserved cysteine through the conserved F or W. The order of the fields is D gene, clone size, V gene, J gene, CDR3 DNA, CDR3 protein. The D gene is left open where the match is weak. Clone size is not always given. Where it is, it says once, few, many or a class for expanded clones.

-	-	TRBV3-1/TRBV3-2	TRBJ2-2	TGTGCCAGCAGCCAAGAACCGGGGGGCCGCACCGGGGAGCTGTTTTTT	CASSQEPGGRTGELFF
TRBD2	once	TRBV2	TRBJ2-7	TGTGCCAGCTGCCCGCCAACGGGGGGCGAGCAGTACTTC	CASCPPTGGEQYF
-	-	TRBV4-3	TRBJ2-3	TGCGCCAGCAGCCAAGATATAGGACAAGCCTCTTCTAGCACAGATACGCAGTATTTT	CASSQDIGQASSSTDTQYF
TRBD1	-	TRBV27	TRBJ2-5	TGTGCCAGCAGTTTATGGCAGGGGGCTGGGGAGACCCAGTACTTC	CASSLWQGAGETQYF
TRBD1	-	TRBV18	TRBJ1-5	TGTGCCAGCTCACCCGACAGGGTTGAACAGCCCCAGCATTTT	CASSPDRVEQPQHF
-	-	TRBV2	TRBJ1-1	TGTGCCAGCAGTGAAGTGGGTAGGGCCTACACTGAAGCTTTCTTT	CASSEVGRAYTEAFF
-	once	TRBV18	TRBJ2-2	TGTGCCAGCTCACTACCACTAAACACCGGGGAGCTGTTTTTT	CASSLPLNTGELFF
-	once	TRBV7-8	TRBJ1-1	TGTGCCAGCAGCTTCCTGGTTACTGAAGCTTTCTTT	CASSFLVTEAFF
TRBD1	-	TRBV12-3/TRBV12-4	TRBJ1-5	TGTGCCAGCAGTTTAGAAACGACAGGGGGTAACCATTTT	CASSLETTGGNHF
TRBD2	-	TRBV9	TRBJ2-1	TGTGCCAGCAGCGTAGGAGGTAGCGGGAGCTCCAATGAGCAGTTCTTC	CASSVGGSGSSNEQFF
-	-	TRBV3-1/TRBV3-2	TRBJ1-2	TGTGCCAGCAGCGAGGACGGGAGGACCTATGGCTACACCTTC	CASSEDGRTYGYTF
-	once	TRBV14	TRBJ1-2	TGTGCCAGCAGCCAAGGCCTACAGCTACTGAGGGTGGACTATGGCTACACCTTC	CASSQGLQLLRVDYGYTF
-	-	TRBV9	TRBJ1-5	TGTGCCAGCAGCGTAGGGGGGAATTCCAATCAGCCCCAGCATTTT	CASSVGGNSNQPQHF
TRBD1	-	TRBV15	TRBJ1-1	TGTGCCCCACAGGGGAACCGGCCGGGACACAAGAACACTGAAGCTTTCTTT	CAPQGNRPGHKNTEAFF
-	once	TRBV14	TRBJ1-4	TGTGCCAGCAGCCGCCTCGGAGACAATGAAAAACTGTTTTTT	CASSRLGDNEKLFF
-	-	TRBV3-1/TRBV3-2	TRBJ2-5	TGTGCCAGCAGCCAAGTAGGGGGACAAGAGACCCAGTACTTC	CASSQVGGQETQYF
TRBD1	-	TRBV25-1	TRBJ2-5	TGTGCCAGCAGTGGACAGGGAACGGTAGAGACCCAGTACTTC	CASSGQGTVETQYF
-	-	TRBV15	TRBJ2-2	TGTGCCACCAGCAGAGTTCCGGATAGCCGAAACACCGGGGAGCTGTTTTTT	CATSRVPDSRNTGELFF
-	-	TRBV7-6	TRBJ2-5	TGTGCCAGCAGCTTTACGTACAGAGCCCAAGAGACCCAGTACTTC	CASSFTYRAQETQYF
-	-	TRBV5-5	TRBJ1-5	TGTGCCAGCAGCCCCCTGGGAGGGGACAGCAATCAGCCCCAGCATTTT	CASSPLGGDSNQPQHF
TRBD1	-	TRBV2	TRBJ1-4	TGTGCCAGCAGTGAATCGGGACAGGCCTGGGAAAAACTGTTTTTT	CASSESGQAWEKLFF
TRBD1	-	TRBV28	TRBJ1-5	TGTGCCACTCAGACAGGGTCTGCGTTCTTGAGCAATCAGCCCCAGCATTTT	CATQTGSAFLSNQPQHF
-	-	TRBV5-1	TRBJ1-1	TGCGCCAGCAGCTTGGTATCCCCGGCAGAGGACACTGAAGCTTTCTTT	CASSLVSPAEDTEAFF
-	-	TRBV2	TRBJ1-3	TGTGCCAGCAGACCGGGGGTAGGAAACACCATATATTTT	CASRPGVGNTIYF
-	-	TRBV9	TRBJ2-1	TGTGCCAGCAGCGTCTGGGCTAGCGAGAGCTCCTACAATGAGCAGTTCTTC	CASSVWASESSYNEQFF
-	-	TRBV10-3	TRBJ2-5	TGTGCCATCAGTGGACAGAGACCGTACCAAGAGACCCAGTACTTC	CAISGQRPYQETQYF
-	once	TRBV20-1	TRBJ2-5	TGCAGTGCAAAAATTGGCGAGACCCAGTACTTC	CSAKIGETQYF
-	-	TRBV18	TRBJ1-6	TGTGCCAGCTCACTGACAGGAACCAATTCACCCCTCCACTTT	CASSLTGTNSPLHF
-	-	TRBV7-3	TRBJ2-2	TGTGCCAGCAACTCTGACACCGCCGGGGAGCTGTTTTTT	CASNSDTAGELFF
TRBD1	-	TRBV28	TRBJ1-4	TGTGCCAGCAGTTTTTCTCGGACAGGGGGTGAAAAACTGTTTTTT	CASSFSRTGGEKLFF
TRBD1	-	TRBV6-2/TRBV6-3	TRBJ2-5	TGTGCCAGCAGCCAGGGGGCGGAGACCCAGTACTTC	CASSQGAETQYF
-	-	TRBV5-1	TRBJ1-1	TGCGCCAGCAGCTTAACTCGACAGGAAGAAGCTTTCTTT	CASSLTRQEEAFF
-	-	TRBV5-1	TRBJ1-4	TGCGCCAGCAGCTTGTCGGACAGCTCTCATGAAAAACTGTTTTTT	CASSLSDSSHEKLFF
TRBD2	-	TRBV28	TRBJ2-7	TGTGCCAGCAGTTTCTCCCCGGGGAGGGGTCGCGAGCAGTACTTC	CASSFSPGRGREQYF
TRBD1	-	TRBV5-1	TRBJ2-1	TGCGCCAGCAGCTTGGCGCCGGGACAGGGTCTCGATGAGCAGTTCTTC	CASSLAPGQGLDEQFF
-	-	TRBV11-2	TRBJ1-1	TGTGCCAGCAGCTTAGATGGGGGCTGGGCTGAAGCTTTCTTT	CASSLDGGWAEAFF
-	-	TRBV6-2/TRBV6-3	TRBJ2-6	TGTGCCAGCAGTGACACAGGGGGAGGGAGCTCTGGGGCCAACGTCCTGACTTTC	CASSDTGGGSSGANVLTF
-	-	TRBV7-2	TRBJ2-7	TGTGCCAGCAGCTTAGTCGACACTAGCCGTTCCTACGAGCAGTACTTC	CASSLVDTSRSYEQYF
TRBD1	once	TRBV5-1	TRBJ2-7	TGCGCCAGCAGCGGGGGGGACAGGGTCCACGAGCAGTACTTC	CASSGGDRVHEQYF
-	-	TRBV5-4	TRBJ2-1	TGTGCCAGCACCTCCTGGGGCAATGAGCAGTTCTTC	CASTSWGNEQFF
TRBD1	-	TRBV10-3	TRBJ2-2	TGTGCCGTGGCGCCGGGACAGGGGGTAAACGGGGAGCTGTTTTTT	CAVAPGQGVNGELFF
-	-	TRBV4-3	TRBJ1-1	TGCGCCAGCAGCCCAAGAACCACAGGTGCCACTGAAGCTTTCTTT	CASSPRTTGATEAFF
-	-	TRBV5-6	TRBJ1-3	TGTGCCAGCAGCTTACCGGGGACCGACACCATATATTTT	CASSLPGTDTIYF
-	-	TRBV4-1	TRBJ2-1	TGCGCCAGCAGCGAAGGGGCATTGAGAAGCTCCTACAATGAGCAGTTCTTC	CASSEGALRSSYNEQFF
TRBD1	-	TRBV4-1	TRBJ1-1	TGCGCCAGCAGCCAAGATTGGGACAGGGGCGACACTGAAGCTTTCTTT	CASSQDWDRGDTEAFF
TRBD1	-	TRBV6-2/TRBV6-3	TRBJ1-2	TGTGCCAGCAGTTTGACAGGGGCTGGCTACACCTTC	CASSLTGAGYTF
-	-	TRBV11-2	TRBJ2-3	TGTGCCAGCAGTCTGGGTGCTCGCACAGATACGCAGTATTTT	CASSLGARTDTQYF
-	-	TRBV10-3	TRBJ2-2	TGTGCCATGTCGGTGGGGAACACCGGGGAGCTGTTTTTT	CAMSVGNTGELFF
-	once	TRBV28	TRBJ1-2	TGTGCCAGCAGCTATGGGAGCTACTATGGCTACACCTTC	CASSYGSYYGYTF
-	-	TRBV19	TRBJ1-1	TGTGCCAGTAGTACCGGGGCTTTCGCTGAAGCTTTCTTT	CASSTGAFAEAFF
-	-	TRBV7-6	TRBJ2-6	TGTGCCAGCAGCTTAATTGCGGGCTCTGGGGCCAACGTCCTGACTTTC	CASSLIAGSGANVLTF
-	once	TRBV5-6	TRBJ2-7	TGTGCCAGCAGCCCGGGGGTCCTCCTCGAGCAGTACTTC	CASSPGVLLEQYF
TRBD1	-	TRBV7-2	TRBJ2-3	TGTGCCAGCAGCGCCACCCGGGACAGGGGCGCAGATACGCAGTATTTT	CASSATRDRGADTQYF